A selection of T cell receptor beta chains follows, all from one sample in a study of cytomegalovirus exposure and HLA in healthy donors. Profiling relied on immunoSEQ multiplex PCR, and the TCRdb table lists in-frame clones only, not all of them. The sample shows around 150,000 clones, roughly 80% of them seen only once. Sequencing used PBMCs. These receptors all stem from a male donor in good health and CMV-seropositive. Each CDR3 is given with its conserved first and last residue. D genes are given only for firm matches. Some rows have no size entry. The others give once, few or many, or a class for an expanded clone.

size: few
D: -
V: TRBV19
J: TRBJ2-7
DNA: TGTGCCAGTACCATCGGGGGTTTGGGGGAGCAGTACTTC
CDR3: CASTIGGLGEQYF

size: once
D: TRBD2
V: TRBV30
J: TRBJ2-7
DNA: TGTGCCTGGAGTGCCCGATCCGGGACTAGCGGCTCCTACGAGCAGTACTTC
CDR3: CAWSARSGTSGSYEQYF

size: few
D: TRBD1
V: TRBV6-4
J: TRBJ2-2
DNA: TGTGCCAGCAGTCCGGGACAGGGGGAAACCGGGGAGCTGTTTTTT
CDR3: CASSPGQGETGELFF

size: -
D: TRBD1
V: TRBV5-8
J: TRBJ2-7
DNA: TGTGCCAGCAGCCCGCCCGGGACAGGGTTCCACGAGCAGTACTTC
CDR3: CASSPPGTGFHEQYF

size: -
D: -
V: TRBV7-8
J: TRBJ1-5
DNA: TGTGCCAGCACATCAAACAGGGATAGCAATCAGCCCCAGCATTTT
CDR3: CASTSNRDSNQPQHF

size: -
D: TRBD2
V: TRBV5-1
J: TRBJ2-1
DNA: TGCGCCAGCAGCTGGACTAGCGGGAGTGGGGACAATGAGCAGTTCTTC
CDR3: CASSWTSGSGDNEQFF

size: -
D: TRBD2
V: TRBV9
J: TRBJ2-1
DNA: TGTGCCAGCAGCGTAGTGGCGGGGGGGGGATACAATGAGCAGTTCTTC
CDR3: CASSVVAGGGYNEQFF

size: -
D: -
V: TRBV7-2
J: TRBJ2-3
DNA: TGTGCCAGAGCGGAAAACACAGATACGCAGTATTTT
CDR3: CARAENTDTQYF

size: once
D: TRBD1
V: TRBV7-6
J: TRBJ1-1
DNA: TGTGCCAGCAGCTTCCCCACAGGGGTGGGCACTGAAGCTTTCTTT
CDR3: CASSFPTGVGTEAFF

size: -
D: -
V: TRBV15
J: TRBJ1-2
DNA: TGTGCCACCAGCAGTAGGACAGACTATGGCTACACCTTC
CDR3: CATSSRTDYGYTF

size: -
D: -
V: TRBV7-9
J: TRBJ2-2
DNA: TGTGCCAGCAGCTTAGTAGGGAGGACCGGGGAGCTGTTTTTT
CDR3: CASSLVGRTGELFF

size: few
D: TRBD2
V: TRBV5-1
J: TRBJ2-3
DNA: TGCGCCAGCAGCTTGGGAAGAGGACTAGCGGGTTTTACAGATACGCAGTATTTT
CDR3: CASSLGRGLAGFTDTQYF

size: -
D: TRBD1
V: TRBV15
J: TRBJ2-7
DNA: TGTGCCACCAGCAGGGACAGGGGGCAATACGAGCAGTACTTC
CDR3: CATSRDRGQYEQYF

size: -
D: -
V: TRBV6-5
J: TRBJ1-2
DNA: TGTGCCAGCAGTTACTCCCCGGACAGTTTTAACTATGGCTACACCTTC
CDR3: CASSYSPDSFNYGYTF

size: -
D: -
V: TRBV4-1
J: TRBJ1-2
DNA: TGCGCCAGCACGTCCTTAATAGTAACAGATTCAAACTATGGCTACACCTTC
CDR3: CASTSLIVTDSNYGYTF

size: few
D: -
V: TRBV9
J: TRBJ1-3
DNA: TGTGCCAGCAGCCTTCTTTTCGCAGGGACTGGAAACACCATATATTTT
CDR3: CASSLLFAGTGNTIYF

size: -
D: -
V: TRBV7-7
J: TRBJ2-7
DNA: TGTGCTAGCAGCTTAAGTCTAGCGACGGTCCGCGAGCAGTACTTC
CDR3: CASSLSLATVREQYF

size: -
D: -
V: TRBV16
J: TRBJ1-5
DNA: TGTGCCAGCAGCTCCCTGCAGATCAATCAGCCCCAGCATTTT
CDR3: CASSSLQINQPQHF

size: few
D: -
V: TRBV7-9
J: TRBJ1-2
DNA: TGTGCCAGCAGCCCTCCAGGAGGGGGGGGCGAGGGCTACACCTTC
CDR3: CASSPPGGGGEGYTF

size: -
D: TRBD2
V: TRBV18
J: TRBJ2-1
DNA: TGTGCCAGCTCTCCTCCCTGGGCAGCGGGAGAGGTTGAGCAGTTCTTC
CDR3: CASSPPWAAGEVEQFF

size: -
D: -
V: TRBV7-9
J: TRBJ1-1
DNA: TGTGCCAGCAGCTCCTTTGGGGGGGGCTACACTGAAGCTTTCTTT
CDR3: CASSSFGGGYTEAFF

size: -
D: -
V: TRBV7-9
J: TRBJ1-2
DNA: TGTGCCAGTACGGTAAACTATGGCTACACCTTC
CDR3: CASTVNYGYTF

size: -
D: TRBD1
V: TRBV7-2
J: TRBJ2-7
DNA: TGTGCCAGCAGCCCACCCCGGACAGGGATCTACGAGCAGTACTTC
CDR3: CASSPPRTGIYEQYF

size: -
D: -
V: TRBV11-3
J: TRBJ1-6
DNA: TGTGCCAGCAGCTTCGAAACGACAGGCGGCAATTCACCCCTCCACTTT
CDR3: CASSFETTGGNSPLHF

size: -
D: TRBD1
V: TRBV6-4
J: TRBJ1-1
DNA: TGTGCCAGCAGTGAACGGGGACAGGGTGAAGCTTTCTTT
CDR3: CASSERGQGEAFF

size: -
D: -
V: TRBV6-5
J: TRBJ2-7
DNA: TGTGCCAGCAGTTTCGGCCAGGGGCCCTACGAGCAGTACTTC
CDR3: CASSFGQGPYEQYF

size: -
D: TRBD1
V: TRBV11-2
J: TRBJ2-5
DNA: TGTGCCAGCAGCCCATCAACCACAGGGGTAGGGACCCAGTACTTC
CDR3: CASSPSTTGVGTQYF

size: -
D: -
V: TRBV12-5
J: TRBJ1-1
DNA: TGTGCTAGTGGTTTACATCTAGACCGGCCCGCTTTCTTT
CDR3: CASGLHLDRPAFF

size: -
D: TRBD1
V: TRBV7-2
J: TRBJ2-5
DNA: TGTGCCAGCAGCTTTCAACAGGGGCAAGAGACCCAGTACTTC
CDR3: CASSFQQGQETQYF

size: -
D: -
V: TRBV5-1
J: TRBJ2-7
DNA: TGCGCCAGCAGCTTGTTGCCCCTCTCAGCCTACGAGCAGTACTTC
CDR3: CASSLLPLSAYEQYF

size: -
D: -
V: TRBV4-1
J: TRBJ2-7
DNA: TGCGCCAGCAGCCAAGAAGCTTCCTACGAGCAGTACTTC
CDR3: CASSQEASYEQYF

size: -
D: TRBD1
V: TRBV4-3
J: TRBJ2-5
DNA: TGCGCCAGCAGCCAAGAAGGGACAGGCGAGGAGACCCAGTACTTC
CDR3: CASSQEGTGEETQYF

size: -
D: -
V: TRBV7-2
J: TRBJ2-5
DNA: TGTGCCAGCAGCTTAGGCGGTCGAGAGATCCAGTACTTC
CDR3: CASSLGGREIQYF

size: -
D: -
V: TRBV7-2
J: TRBJ2-7
DNA: TGTGCCAGCAGCTTATTATACGAGCAGTACTTC
CDR3: CASSLLYEQYF

size: -
D: -
V: TRBV13
J: TRBJ1-1
DNA: TGTGCCAGCAGCTTAATAGCCGAAGCTGAAGCTTTCTTT
CDR3: CASSLIAEAEAFF

size: -
D: -
V: TRBV27
J: TRBJ2-4
DNA: TGTGCCAGCAGGGAGGGTCCCCCCTCGGGAGCGAGGTTCAAAAACATTCAGTACTTC
CDR3: CASREGPPSGARFKNIQYF

size: -
D: TRBD2
V: TRBV4-3
J: TRBJ2-3
DNA: TGCGCCAGCAGCCAAGGGACTAGCGGAGTCACAGATACGCAGTATTTT
CDR3: CASSQGTSGVTDTQYF

size: -
D: TRBD1
V: TRBV5-1
J: TRBJ1-1
DNA: TGCGCCAGCAGCTTGGCCGGACAGGACTTTAACACTGAAGCTTTCTTT
CDR3: CASSLAGQDFNTEAFF

size: -
D: -
V: TRBV6-5
J: TRBJ1-2
DNA: TGCGCCAGCAGTTACTCTGTCTATACCATGGGCTACACCTTC
CDR3: CASSYSVYTMGYTF

size: -
D: TRBD1
V: TRBV6-6
J: TRBJ2-5
DNA: TGTGCCAGCAGTTACTCGGGACAGGGGGTCGAGACCCAGTACTTC
CDR3: CASSYSGQGVETQYF

size: few
D: TRBD1
V: TRBV7-9
J: TRBJ1-4
DNA: TGTTCCAGCAGCTTAGCCCAGGGGGCTGGGGAAAAACTGTTTTTT
CDR3: CSSSLAQGAGEKLFF

size: -
D: -
V: TRBV27
J: TRBJ2-6
DNA: TGTGCCAGCAGTCTCGAAACAGGCTCTGGGGCCAACGTCCTGACTTTC
CDR3: CASSLETGSGANVLTF

size: -
D: -
V: TRBV28
J: TRBJ1-5
DNA: TGTGCCAGCAGTTTACACACAGGGAACTTGAATCAGCCCCAGCATTTT
CDR3: CASSLHTGNLNQPQHF

size: -
D: -
V: TRBV27
J: TRBJ1-1
DNA: TGTGCCAGCAGTTTTATGAACACTGAAGCTTTCTTT
CDR3: CASSFMNTEAFF

size: -
D: TRBD1
V: TRBV10-3
J: TRBJ1-2
DNA: TGTGCCATCAGCAAGGAACAGGGGGCATCTGGCTACACCTTC
CDR3: CAISKEQGASGYTF

size: -
D: TRBD1
V: TRBV6-1
J: TRBJ1-5
DNA: TGTGCCTCGACAGGGGTGTATAGCAATCAGCCCCAGCATTTT
CDR3: CASTGVYSNQPQHF

size: few
D: -
V: TRBV5-1
J: TRBJ1-3
DNA: TGCGCCAGCAGCTCCCACGGGAGCTCTGGAAACACCATATATTTT
CDR3: CASSSHGSSGNTIYF

size: -
D: TRBD2
V: TRBV11-3
J: TRBJ2-3
DNA: TGTGCCAGCAGCCGAGCGGGGGATACGCAGTATTTT
CDR3: CASSRAGDTQYF

size: -
D: -
V: TRBV29-1
J: TRBJ2-7
DNA: TGCAGCGTGGCCGGGACAAACCCAATGGTGCGGTACTTC
CDR3: CSVAGTNPMVRYF

size: few
D: TRBD2
V: TRBV2
J: TRBJ2-1
DNA: TGTGCCAGCAGGGGGACTAGCGGGAGGGCCGATGAGCAGTTCTTC
CDR3: CASRGTSGRADEQFF

size: -
D: TRBD1
V: TRBV29-1
J: TRBJ2-7
DNA: TGCAGCGTTGAAGGGGACAGGATCTACGAGCAGTACTTC
CDR3: CSVEGDRIYEQYF